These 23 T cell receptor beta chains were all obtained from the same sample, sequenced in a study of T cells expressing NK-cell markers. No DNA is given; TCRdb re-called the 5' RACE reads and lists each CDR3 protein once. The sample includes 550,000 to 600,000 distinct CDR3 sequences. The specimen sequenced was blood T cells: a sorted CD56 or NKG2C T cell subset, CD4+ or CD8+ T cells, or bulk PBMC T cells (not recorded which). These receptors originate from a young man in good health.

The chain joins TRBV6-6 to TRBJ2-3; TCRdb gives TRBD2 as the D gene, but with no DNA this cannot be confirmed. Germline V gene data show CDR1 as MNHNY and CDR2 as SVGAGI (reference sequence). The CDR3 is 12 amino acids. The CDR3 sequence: CAVAGGPDTQYF.

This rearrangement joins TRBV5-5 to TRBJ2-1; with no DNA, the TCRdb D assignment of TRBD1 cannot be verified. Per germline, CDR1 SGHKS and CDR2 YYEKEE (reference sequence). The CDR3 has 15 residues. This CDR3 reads CASSYGTASYNEQFF.

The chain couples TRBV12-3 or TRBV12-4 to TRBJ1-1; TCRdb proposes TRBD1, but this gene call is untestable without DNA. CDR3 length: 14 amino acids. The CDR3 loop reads CASAPGARNTEAFF.

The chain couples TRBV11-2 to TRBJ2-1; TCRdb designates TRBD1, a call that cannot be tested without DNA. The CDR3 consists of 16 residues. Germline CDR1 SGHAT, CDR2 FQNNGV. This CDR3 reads CASSDRTGPYNNEQFF.

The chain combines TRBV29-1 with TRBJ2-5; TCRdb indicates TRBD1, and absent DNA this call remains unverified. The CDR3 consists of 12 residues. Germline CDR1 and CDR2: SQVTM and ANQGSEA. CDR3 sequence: CSVGQRVKRQYF.

CDR3 in amino acids: CASSVAGVVETQYF. The chain has TRBV9 and TRBJ2-5; TCRdb proposes TRBD1, but this gene call is untestable without DNA. Germline-derived CDR1 and CDR2 are SGDLS and YYNGEE. The CDR3 has 14 amino acids. Drawing the rest from reference TRBV9 and TRBJ2-5, the complete variable domain is DSGVTQTPKHLITATGQRVTLRCSPRSGDLSVYWYQQSLDQGLQFLIQYYNGEERAKGNILERFSAQQFPDLHSELNLSSLELGDSALYFCASSVAGVVETQYFGPGTRLLVL.

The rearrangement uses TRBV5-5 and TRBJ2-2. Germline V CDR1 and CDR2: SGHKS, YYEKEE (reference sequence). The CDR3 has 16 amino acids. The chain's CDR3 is CASSLGQGRRTGELFF.

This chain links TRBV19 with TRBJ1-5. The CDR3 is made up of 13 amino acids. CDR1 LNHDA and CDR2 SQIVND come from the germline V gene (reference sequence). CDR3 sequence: CASGMVGGQPQHF.

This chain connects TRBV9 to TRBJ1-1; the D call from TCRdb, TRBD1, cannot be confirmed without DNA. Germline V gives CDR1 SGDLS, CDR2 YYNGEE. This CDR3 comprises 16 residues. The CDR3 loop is CASSAGTGSVRAEAFF. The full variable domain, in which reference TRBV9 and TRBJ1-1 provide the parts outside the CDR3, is DSGVTQTPKHLITATGQRVTLRCSPRSGDLSVYWYQQSLDQGLQFLIQYYNGEERAKGNILERFSAQQFPDLHSELNLSSLELGDSALYFCASSAGTGSVRAEAFFGQGTRLTVV.

CDR3 residues: CASSRQGTGDNTGELFF. This chain links TRBV7-8 with TRBJ2-2; TCRdb's assignment of TRBD1 cannot be checked, as there is no DNA. This CDR3 comprises 17 residues. The germline V gene has CDR1 SGHVS and CDR2 FQNEAQ. Combining the CDR3 with reference TRBV7-8 and TRBJ2-2 gives the whole variable domain GAGVSQSPRYKVAKRGQDVALRCDPISGHVSLFWYQQALGQGPEFLTYFQNEAQLDKSGLPSDRFFAERPEGSVSTLKIQRTQQEDSAVYLCASSRQGTGDNTGELFFGEGSRLTVL.

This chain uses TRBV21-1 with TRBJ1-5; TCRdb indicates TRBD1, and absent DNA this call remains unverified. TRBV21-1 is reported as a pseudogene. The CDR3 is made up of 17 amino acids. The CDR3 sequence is CASFSRQELYSNQPQHF.

CDR3 protein: CASSPLRAKSYNEQFF. The chain recombines TRBV7-9 with TRBJ2-1; the D call from TCRdb, TRBD2, cannot be confirmed without DNA. This CDR3 region has 16 residues. Germline-derived CDR1 and CDR2 are SEHNR and FQNEAQ (reference sequence).

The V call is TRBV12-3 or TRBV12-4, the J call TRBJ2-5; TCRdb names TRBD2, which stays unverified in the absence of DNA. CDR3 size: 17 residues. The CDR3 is CASRFGLAGGNRETQYF.

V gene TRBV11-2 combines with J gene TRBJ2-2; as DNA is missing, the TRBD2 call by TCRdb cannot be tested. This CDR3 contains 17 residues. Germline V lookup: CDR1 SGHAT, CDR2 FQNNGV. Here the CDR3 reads CASSYRLAGSNTGELFF. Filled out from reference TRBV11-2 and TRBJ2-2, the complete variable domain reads EAGVAQSPRYKIIEKRQSVAFWCNPISGHATLYWYQQILGQGPKLLIQFQNNGVVDDSQLPKDRFSAERLKGVDSTLKIQPAKLEDSAVYLCASSYRLAGSNTGELFFGEGSRLTVL.

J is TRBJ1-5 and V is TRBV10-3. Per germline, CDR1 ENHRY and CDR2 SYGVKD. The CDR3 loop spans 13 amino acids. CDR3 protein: CAISGTGNQPQHF.

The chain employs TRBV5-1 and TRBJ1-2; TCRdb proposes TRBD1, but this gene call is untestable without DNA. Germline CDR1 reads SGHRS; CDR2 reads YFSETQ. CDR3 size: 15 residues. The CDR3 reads CASSSDRQSGPGYTF.

The CDR3 loop reads CASSARGGSGNTIYF. V gene TRBV9 combines with J gene TRBJ1-3; the D call of TRBD1 rests on TCRdb alone, since no DNA is present to check it. Germline V lookup: CDR1 SGDLS, CDR2 YYNGEE. This CDR3 is built from 15 residues.

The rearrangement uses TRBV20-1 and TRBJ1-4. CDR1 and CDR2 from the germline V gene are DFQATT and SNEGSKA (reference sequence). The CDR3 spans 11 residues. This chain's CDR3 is CSALKNEKLFF.

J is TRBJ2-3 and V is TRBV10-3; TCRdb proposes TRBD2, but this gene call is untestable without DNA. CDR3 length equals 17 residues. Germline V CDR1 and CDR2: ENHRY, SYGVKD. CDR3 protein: CAISESTASGHTDTQYF.

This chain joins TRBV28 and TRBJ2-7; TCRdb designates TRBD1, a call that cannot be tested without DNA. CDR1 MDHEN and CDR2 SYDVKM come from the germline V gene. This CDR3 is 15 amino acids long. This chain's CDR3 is CASRFQGAGGAEQYF. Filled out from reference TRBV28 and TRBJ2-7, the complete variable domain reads DVKVTQSSRYLVKRTGEKVFLECVQDMDHENMFWYRQDPGLGLRLIYFSYDVKMKEKGDIPEGYSVSREKKERFSLILESASTNQTSMYLCASRFQGAGGAEQYFGPGTRLTVT.

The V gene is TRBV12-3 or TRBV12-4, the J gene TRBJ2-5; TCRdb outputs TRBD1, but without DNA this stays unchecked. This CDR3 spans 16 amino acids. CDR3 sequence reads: CASSPRQGSPKETQYF.

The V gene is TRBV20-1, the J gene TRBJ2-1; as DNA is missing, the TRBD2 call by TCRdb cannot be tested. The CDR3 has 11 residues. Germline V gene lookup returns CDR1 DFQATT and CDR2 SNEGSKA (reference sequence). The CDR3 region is CSARSGNEQFF.

The CDR3 spells CASSFIAGGPHEQFF. The J gene is TRBJ2-1, the V gene TRBV12-3 or TRBV12-4; with no DNA, the TCRdb D assignment of TRBD2 cannot be verified. The CDR3 has 15 amino acids.